The rows below give T cell receptor beta chains drawn from one sample of a study of shared clonotypes between healthy human individuals. The method was immunoSEQ multiplex PCR; TCRdb's version includes in-frame clones alone and lacks a portion of them. The sample includes millions of clones, approximately 94% of them seen just once. Material for sequencing was naive CD8+ T cells from PBMCs. These receptors all stem from a man aged 18 to 30 in good health. Some clones in this sample may be carry-over from other donors' samples. The CDR3 runs from the conserved cysteine through the conserved F or W. D genes are given only for firm matches. Where a row states a size, it is once, few, many or the class of an expanded clone; other rows omit it.

j_gene: TRBJ2-1; d_gene: -; v_gene: TRBV19; abundance: -; CDR3aa: CASSGYEQFF; CDR3nt: TGTGCCAGTAGTGGCTATGAGCAGTTCTTC
j_gene: TRBJ1-2; d_gene: TRBD1; v_gene: TRBV5-5; abundance: -; CDR3aa: CASSLDWARGLDGYTF; CDR3nt: TGTGCCAGCAGCTTGGATTGGGCCAGGGGGCTCGATGGCTACACCTTC
j_gene: TRBJ2-7; d_gene: TRBD1; v_gene: TRBV28; abundance: -; CDR3aa: CATRGQGVAEQYF; CDR3nt: TGTGCCACCAGGGGACAGGGGGTCGCCGAGCAGTACTTC
j_gene: TRBJ2-1; d_gene: TRBD2; v_gene: TRBV9; abundance: -; CDR3aa: CASSPPGGSSYNEQFF; CDR3nt: TGTGCCAGCAGCCCCCCGGGAGGGAGCTCCTACAATGAGCAGTTCTTC
j_gene: TRBJ2-5; d_gene: -; v_gene: TRBV19; abundance: -; CDR3aa: CASSTRGGEETQYF; CDR3nt: TGTGCCAGTAGTACGAGAGGGGGAGAAGAGACCCAGTACTTC
j_gene: TRBJ1-6; d_gene: -; v_gene: TRBV5-1; abundance: -; CDR3aa: CASSLEAPGPNSPLHF; CDR3nt: TGCGCCAGCAGCTTGGAGGCACCGGGACCTAATTCACCCCTCCACTTT
j_gene: TRBJ2-1; d_gene: TRBD2; v_gene: TRBV9; abundance: -; CDR3aa: CASSRPSGNEQFF; CDR3nt: TGTGCCAGCAGCCGCCCTAGCGGCAATGAGCAGTTCTTC
j_gene: TRBJ2-1; d_gene: -; v_gene: TRBV4-2; abundance: -; CDR3aa: CASSQEGRAAYNEQFF; CDR3nt: TGTGCCAGCAGCCAAGAAGGTCGCGCGGCATACAATGAGCAGTTCTTC
j_gene: TRBJ1-2; d_gene: TRBD1; v_gene: TRBV28; abundance: -; CDR3aa: CASSPRGQVANYGYTF; CDR3nt: TGTGCCAGCAGTCCGAGGGGGCAGGTGGCTAACTATGGCTACACCTTC
j_gene: TRBJ1-2; d_gene: -; v_gene: TRBV23-1; abundance: -; CDR3aa: CASSQPMTTTSTYGYTF; CDR3nt: TGCGCCAGCAGTCAGCCAATGACAACCACTTCAACCTATGGCTACACCTTC
j_gene: TRBJ2-5; d_gene: TRBD2; v_gene: TRBV7-9; abundance: -; CDR3aa: CASSSQAGLLQETQYF; CDR3nt: TGTGCCAGCAGCTCGCAAGCGGGGCTCCTACAAGAGACCCAGTACTTC
j_gene: TRBJ2-1; d_gene: TRBD2; v_gene: TRBV28; abundance: -; CDR3aa: CASSFPLAGLYNEQFF; CDR3nt: TGTGCCAGCAGTTTCCCTCTAGCGGGGCTCTACAATGAGCAGTTCTTC
j_gene: TRBJ2-5; d_gene: -; v_gene: TRBV29-1; abundance: few; CDR3aa: CSVEGVQETQYF; CDR3nt: TGCAGCGTTGAGGGGGTCCAAGAGACCCAGTACTTC
j_gene: TRBJ1-1; d_gene: -; v_gene: TRBV27; abundance: -; CDR3aa: CASSPGLKANTEAFF; CDR3nt: TGTGCCAGCAGTCCCGGTCTAAAGGCTAACACTGAAGCTTTCTTT
j_gene: TRBJ2-1; d_gene: -; v_gene: TRBV7-3; abundance: -; CDR3aa: CASSLRDSGLNEQFF; CDR3nt: TGTGCCAGCAGCTTACGGGACTCCGGGTTGAATGAGCAGTTCTTC
j_gene: TRBJ2-3; d_gene: -; v_gene: TRBV7-2; abundance: -; CDR3aa: CASSYVLSTDTQYF; CDR3nt: TGTGCCAGCAGCTATGTGCTTAGCACAGATACGCAGTATTTT
j_gene: TRBJ2-1; d_gene: TRBD2; v_gene: TRBV29-1; abundance: -; CDR3aa: CSKTSGRGNEQFF; CDR3nt: TGCAGCAAAACTAGCGGGAGGGGAAATGAGCAGTTCTTC
j_gene: TRBJ1-2; d_gene: -; v_gene: TRBV18; abundance: -; CDR3aa: CASSPRRGAPDLGYTF; CDR3nt: TGTGCCAGCTCACCACGGCGTGGGGCTCCCGATTTGGGCTACACCTTC
j_gene: TRBJ2-7; d_gene: -; v_gene: TRBV5-1; abundance: -; CDR3aa: CASSLYQGMYEQYF; CDR3nt: TGCGCCAGCAGCTTGTATCAGGGCATGTACGAGCAGTACTTC
j_gene: TRBJ2-7; d_gene: TRBD1; v_gene: TRBV15; abundance: -; CDR3aa: CATSARDSSYEQYF; CDR3nt: TGTGCCACCAGCGCCCGGGACAGTTCCTACGAGCAGTACTTC
j_gene: TRBJ2-7; d_gene: TRBD1; v_gene: TRBV27; abundance: -; CDR3aa: CASSLQPDRGMEQYF; CDR3nt: TGTGCCAGCAGTTTACAACCCGACAGGGGAATGGAGCAGTACTTC
j_gene: TRBJ1-1; d_gene: TRBD1; v_gene: TRBV29-1; abundance: -; CDR3aa: CSAPGTENTEAFF; CDR3nt: TGCAGCGCACCCGGGACAGAGAACACTGAAGCTTTCTTT
j_gene: TRBJ2-1; d_gene: TRBD2; v_gene: TRBV28; abundance: -; CDR3aa: CASRGAGEDEQFF; CDR3nt: TGTGCCAGCAGGGGAGCGGGAGAAGATGAGCAGTTCTTC
j_gene: TRBJ2-2; d_gene: TRBD2; v_gene: TRBV7-9; abundance: once; CDR3aa: CASSPGTSDFFGELFF; CDR3nt: TGTGCCAGCAGCCCCGGGACTAGCGATTTTTTCGGGGAGCTGTTTTTT
j_gene: TRBJ2-4; d_gene: TRBD2; v_gene: TRBV11-2; abundance: -; CDR3aa: CASSSTGTSESNIQYF; CDR3nt: TGTGCCAGCAGCTCCACCGGGACTAGCGAATCAAACATTCAGTACTTC
j_gene: TRBJ1-1; d_gene: -; v_gene: TRBV7-3; abundance: -; CDR3aa: CASSLTGAMNTEAFF; CDR3nt: TGTGCCAGCAGCTTAACAGGAGCCATGAACACTGAAGCTTTCTTT
j_gene: TRBJ2-7; d_gene: -; v_gene: TRBV5-5; abundance: -; CDR3aa: CASSFVPLQGYEQYF; CDR3nt: TGTGCCAGCAGCTTTGTCCCCTTACAGGGCTACGAGCAGTACTTC
j_gene: TRBJ2-7; d_gene: -; v_gene: TRBV29-1; abundance: -; CDR3aa: CSVEGTLPYEQYF; CDR3nt: TGCAGCGTTGAAGGGACCCTCCCCTACGAGCAGTACTTC
j_gene: TRBJ2-7; d_gene: -; v_gene: TRBV5-1; abundance: -; CDR3aa: CASSQGPGYEQYF; CDR3nt: TGCGCCAGCAGCCAGGGACCGGGCTACGAGCAGTACTTC
j_gene: TRBJ2-1; d_gene: TRBD2; v_gene: TRBV15; abundance: -; CDR3aa: CATSRDGGTSSYNEQFF; CDR3nt: TGTGCCACCAGCAGAGATGGGGGGACTAGCTCCTACAATGAGCAGTTCTTC
j_gene: TRBJ1-2; d_gene: -; v_gene: TRBV6-1; abundance: -; CDR3aa: CASRAGGGTFYGYTF; CDR3nt: TGTGCCAGCAGAGCCGGGGGAGGGACATTCTATGGCTACACCTTC
j_gene: TRBJ2-1; d_gene: TRBD2; v_gene: TRBV4-2; abundance: few; CDR3aa: CASSRSIAGSEQFF; CDR3nt: TGTGCCAGCAGCCGATCAATAGCGGGATCTGAGCAGTTCTTC
j_gene: TRBJ2-7; d_gene: TRBD2; v_gene: TRBV28; abundance: -; CDR3aa: CASSLRLAGMLYEQYF; CDR3nt: TGTGCCAGCAGTTTAAGGCTAGCGGGAATGCTCTACGAGCAGTACTTC
j_gene: TRBJ2-2; d_gene: -; v_gene: TRBV28; abundance: -; CDR3aa: CASSLLSGYTGELFF; CDR3nt: TGTGCCAGCAGTTTACTAAGTGGTTACACCGGGGAGCTGTTTTTT
j_gene: TRBJ2-2; d_gene: TRBD1; v_gene: TRBV5-6; abundance: -; CDR3aa: CASSWDRRWTGELFF; CDR3nt: TGTGCCAGCAGCTGGGACAGGCGGTGGACCGGGGAGCTGTTTTTT
j_gene: TRBJ2-1; d_gene: -; v_gene: TRBV30; abundance: -; CDR3aa: CAWKVFGTPNNYNEQFF; CDR3nt: TGTGCCTGGAAGGTTTTCGGGACACCGAATAATTACAATGAGCAGTTCTTC
j_gene: TRBJ2-1; d_gene: -; v_gene: TRBV6-1; abundance: -; CDR3aa: CASSEVGTEDEQFF; CDR3nt: TGTGCCAGCAGTGAAGTGGGTACCGAAGATGAGCAGTTCTTC
j_gene: TRBJ1-2; d_gene: -; v_gene: TRBV4-1; abundance: -; CDR3aa: CASSHEDRLLNYGYTF; CDR3nt: TGCGCCAGCAGCCATGAGGACAGATTATTAAACTATGGCTACACCTTC
j_gene: TRBJ2-1; d_gene: -; v_gene: TRBV7-9; abundance: -; CDR3aa: CASSLLSGGSRYNEQFF; CDR3nt: TGTGCCAGCAGCTTGCTGAGTGGGGGCTCCCGCTACAATGAGCAGTTCTTC
j_gene: TRBJ1-4; d_gene: -; v_gene: TRBV2; abundance: -; CDR3aa: CASSESRTTTNEKLFF; CDR3nt: TGTGCCAGCAGTGAATCCCGGACAACAACTAATGAAAAACTGTTTTTT
j_gene: TRBJ1-1; d_gene: TRBD1; v_gene: TRBV4-3; abundance: once; CDR3aa: CASSQVFFGTGSLQNTEAFF; CDR3nt: TGCGCCAGCAGCCAAGTGTTTTTCGGGACAGGGAGTTTACAGAACACTGAAGCTTTCTTT
j_gene: TRBJ2-5; d_gene: TRBD2; v_gene: TRBV29-1; abundance: -; CDR3aa: CSVHSGRAGETQYF; CDR3nt: TGCAGCGTCCACAGCGGGAGGGCCGGGGAGACCCAGTACTTC
j_gene: TRBJ2-7; d_gene: TRBD2; v_gene: TRBV5-1; abundance: -; CDR3aa: CASSFSGSPYEQYF; CDR3nt: TGCGCCAGCAGCTTTAGCGGGAGCCCCTACGAGCAGTACTTC
j_gene: TRBJ1-6; d_gene: -; v_gene: TRBV5-4; abundance: -; CDR3aa: CASSLGYSSPLHF; CDR3nt: TGTGCCAGCAGCTTGGGATACAGCTCACCCCTCCACTTT
j_gene: TRBJ2-3; d_gene: -; v_gene: TRBV7-6; abundance: -; CDR3aa: CASSGLPDTQYF; CDR3nt: TGTGCCAGCAGCGGCCTTCCAGATACGCAGTATTTT
j_gene: TRBJ2-1; d_gene: -; v_gene: TRBV7-9; abundance: -; CDR3aa: CASSLGVEQFF; CDR3nt: TGTGCCAGCAGCTTAGGAGTGGAGCAGTTCTTC
j_gene: TRBJ2-7; d_gene: -; v_gene: TRBV28; abundance: -; CDR3aa: CASSLYGNYEQYF; CDR3nt: TGTGCCAGCAGTTTGTACGGAAACTACGAGCAGTACTTC
j_gene: TRBJ1-2; d_gene: -; v_gene: TRBV7-9; abundance: -; CDR3aa: CASSLGGTEGFGYTF; CDR3nt: TGTGCCAGCAGCTTAGGCGGGACGGAGGGTTTTGGCTACACCTTC
j_gene: TRBJ2-2; d_gene: TRBD2; v_gene: TRBV27; abundance: -; CDR3aa: CASSLLGVRAGEHGELFF; CDR3nt: TGTGCCAGCAGTTTATTAGGGGTGCGGGCGGGAGAGCACGGGGAGCTGTTTTTT
j_gene: TRBJ2-5; d_gene: TRBD2; v_gene: TRBV27; abundance: -; CDR3aa: CASSHRLAAQETQYF; CDR3nt: TGTGCCAGCAGTCACCGACTAGCAGCACAAGAGACCCAGTACTTC
j_gene: TRBJ2-7; d_gene: -; v_gene: TRBV27; abundance: -; CDR3aa: CASSPFRLTYEQYF; CDR3nt: TGTGCCAGCAGTCCCTTCCGACTAACCTACGAGCAGTACTTC
j_gene: TRBJ2-5; d_gene: TRBD1; v_gene: TRBV2; abundance: -; CDR3aa: CASSTGAQETQYF; CDR3nt: TGTGCCAGCAGTACAGGGGCGCAAGAGACCCAGTACTTC
j_gene: TRBJ2-7; d_gene: -; v_gene: TRBV4-1; abundance: -; CDR3aa: CASSQETNWRSYEQYF; CDR3nt: TGCGCCAGCAGCCAAGAGACAAATTGGAGATCCTACGAGCAGTACTTC
j_gene: TRBJ2-2; d_gene: -; v_gene: TRBV19; abundance: -; CDR3aa: CASSIDWTRSGTGELFF; CDR3nt: TGTGCCAGTAGTATAGATTGGACCCGGTCCGGTACCGGGGAGCTGTTTTTT
j_gene: TRBJ2-1; d_gene: -; v_gene: TRBV2; abundance: -; CDR3aa: CASSDPSDSYNEQFF; CDR3nt: TGTGCCAGCAGTGATCCTAGCGATTCCTACAATGAGCAGTTCTTC
j_gene: TRBJ1-1; d_gene: TRBD1; v_gene: TRBV27; abundance: -; CDR3aa: CASSLFGQGATEAFF; CDR3nt: TGTGCCAGCAGTTTATTTGGACAGGGGGCTACTGAAGCTTTCTTT
j_gene: TRBJ1-5; d_gene: -; v_gene: TRBV11-2; abundance: -; CDR3aa: CASSVHSNQPQHF; CDR3nt: TGTGCCAGCAGCGTCCATAGCAATCAGCCCCAGCATTTT
j_gene: TRBJ2-1; d_gene: TRBD2; v_gene: TRBV29-1; abundance: -; CDR3aa: CSVEGLAEYNEQFF; CDR3nt: TGCAGCGTTGAGGGACTAGCGGAGTACAATGAGCAGTTCTTC
j_gene: TRBJ2-3; d_gene: -; v_gene: TRBV29-1; abundance: -; CDR3aa: CSVETGPTDTQYF; CDR3nt: TGCAGCGTTGAGACGGGTCCCACAGATACGCAGTATTTT
j_gene: TRBJ2-1; d_gene: -; v_gene: TRBV11-1; abundance: -; CDR3aa: CASSLAGEGPNEQFF; CDR3nt: TGTGCCAGCAGCTTAGCGGGAGAGGGTCCCAATGAGCAGTTCTTC